This paragraph reports one T cell receptor (beta chain). Its antigen has not been determined. No much larger clone is present one base from it, and per-base qualities are unavailable. This record comes from a study of blood T cell repertoires in COVID-19 (dated by TCRdb to 2019 to 2021). With respect to the entire study: Samples covering the acute and convalescent phases of COVID-19 were provided by collaborators in the United States, Italy and Spain. A freely available public database, intended as a resource for researchers studying the immune response to SARS-CoV-2, is where the repertoires were released. Subjects who had been exposed to COVID-19, were actively infected with it, or had recovered from it provided the deeply sampled blood TCRbeta repertoires that made up the dataset. The sample metadata nearly always contained a de-identified subject ID, COVID-19 status, age in years and sex. The prospective study material was composed of cDNA or gDNA derived from T cells, B-cell-depleted T cells, or PBMCs. Samples were obtained from the ongoing ImmuneRACE study (first 160 participants) and from 1,000 to 1,500 subjects provided by 6 global collaborators. HLA class I and class II types, where available, came from metadata supplied by the sample provider rather than from assay-based typing. The investigation overall reported the following: The amount of clinical and demographic metadata varied by source and participant and was provided uncurated.

Participants in the prospective study were aged about 18 to 95 years, lived in some 24 United States geographic areas, and enrolled through a virtual design. Cohort assignment in the prospective study relied on participant-reported clinical history from a screening survey and a study questionnaire. Exposed participants had been in contact with someone with a PCR-confirmed or clinician-diagnosed COVID-19 case within 2 weeks of study entry. In the prospective study, whole blood, serum and a nasopharyngeal or oropharyngeal swab were collected from each participant by mobile phlebotomists. Over a 2-month period, participants in the prospective study had the option of providing additional blood draws and questionnaires. Before DNA extraction, blood samples from the prospective study were shipped at room temperature or frozen. TCRbeta CDR3 regions were amplified from genomic DNA by means of the immunoSEQ Assay, a bias-controlled multiplex PCR. Per the source publication's procedure: The number of nucleated cells in each sample was estimated by amplification of reference gene primers within the assay. To quantify the absolute abundance of each unique TCRbeta CDR3 rearrangement, sequence reads were collapsed and filtered. For each sample, productive Simpson clonality was calculated as the square root of Simpson's diversity index over productive rearrangements. The source is immuneACCESS, and TCRdb retained only in-frame sequences with V and J called. Part of the clones is not carried over; for the studies checked, unresolved V genes explain less than half of this, and the remainder is unexplained. From that table come the V and J calls and clone size; the DNA was used to work out D and trimming. This sample lists hundreds of thousands of clones; around 84% were detected once. The leading ten clones occupy more than 4% of the sample.

The CDR3 numbers 16 residues from cysteine through phenylalanine. Solely the CDR3 DNA is kept, with 48 bases framed from the first base. The germline ends are 21 bases apart after V is trimmed by 4 bases and J by 5 bases. The germline V gene (reference sequence) specifies SGHNT as CDR1 and YYREEE as CDR2. The source is a man in his forties who had been exposed to COVID-19. Sequenced: PBMCs or T cells enriched from blood (not recorded which). The V gene is TRBV5-4 and the J gene is TRBJ2-5; too little of a D gene remains to name it. The CDR3 protein is CASSPITPGPGETQYF. The nucleotides are TGTGCCAGCAGCCCGATAACCCCGGGTCCTGGGGAGACCCAGTACTTC.